This TCR beta chain was profiled in a study of blood T cell repertoires in COVID-19. Here immunoSEQ multiplex PCR was the method, and the copy in TCRdb shows in-frame clones only, minus some. The sample has roughly 390,000 clones, about 89% seen once. Germline CDR1 is MDHEN and CDR2 is SYDVKM. The V and J ends lost 8 bases and 7 bases, in that order; junction bases with no gene match: 11. The CDR3 length is 15 residues. The rearrangement links TRBV28 to TRBJ2-1, with TRBD2 identical over 10 bases. The clonotype comes from a woman younger than 45 with COVID-19, enrolled during active disease. The material sequenced was peripheral blood. CDR3 DNA sequence: TGTGCCAGCGGACCGCAAGCGGGAGGGCCGAATGAGCAGTTCTTC. It encodes CASGPQAGGPNEQFF. Full variable domain (outside the CDR3, taken from reference TRBV28 and TRBJ2-1): DVKVTQSSRYLVKRTGEKVFLECVQDMDHENMFWYRQDPGLGLRLIYFSYDVKMKEKGDIPEGYSVSREKKERFSLILESASTNQTSMYLCASGPQAGGPNEQFFGPGTRLTVL.